The 9 T cell receptor beta chains below all came from one sample that was sequenced in a study of blood T cell repertoires in COVID-19. Sequencing used immunoSEQ multiplex PCR; TCRdb keeps in-frame clones, though not all of them. The repertoire includes approximately 180,000 clones, 76% of them detected once, and about 15% sits in the top ten. Sequenced sample: PBMCs or T cells enriched from blood (not recorded which). Every receptor here comes from a woman aged 45-59 years with acute COVID-19.

This chain connects TRBV2 to TRBJ1-3, with D possibly matching TRBD1 (5 bases). CDR3 length equals 16 residues. Germline CDR1 SNHLY, CDR2 FYNNEI. V was clipped by 7 bases and J by 1 base, with 17 bases between them. The DNA of the CDR3 is TGTGCCAGCACCAGGGAGGGAAAAAGGTCTGGAAACACCATATATTTT. Amino acid sequence: CASTREGKRSGNTIYF.

This CDR3 reads CASSLGSQGPGGYTF. DNA for the CDR3: TGTGCCAGCAGCTTGGGGTCCCAGGGGCCCGGCGGCTACACCTTC. The chain uses TRBV5-4 and TRBJ1-2, with a tentative D call TRBD1 (6 bases). Trimming cost V 0 bases and J 8 bases, with 17 bases left between them. The CDR3 is made up of 15 amino acids. The germline V gene has CDR1 SGHNT and CDR2 YYREEE (reference sequence).

The rearrangement joins TRBV19 to TRBJ2-1, with D uncertain. This CDR3 has 14 amino acids. Per germline, CDR1 LNHDA and CDR2 SQIVND (reference sequence). Trimming left V 4 bases short and J 0 bases short, with 7 bases between. CDR3 DNA: TGTGCCAGTAGTACGGTTAGCTCCTACAATGAGCAGTTCTTC. It yields the protein CASSTVSSYNEQFF. The entire variable domain, with the rest obtained from reference TRBV19 and TRBJ2-1, is as follows: DGGITQSPKYLFRKEGQNVTLSCEQNLNHDAMYWYRQDPGQGLRLIYYSQIVNDFQKGDIAEGYSVSREKKESFPLTVTSAQKNPTAFYLCASSTVSSYNEQFFGPGTRLTVL.

The gene calls are TRBV27 and TRBJ2-3; a possible D gene is TRBD2 (5 bases). Trimming cost V 5 bases and J 2 bases, with 17 bases left between them. The germline V gene has CDR1 MNHEY and CDR2 SMNVEV (reference sequence). The CDR3 has 16 amino acids. CDR3 nucleotides: TGTGCCAGCAGTGCTTCCACTAGGCCCTACACAGATACGCAGTATTTT. This gives the protein CASSASTRPYTDTQYF.

V gene TRBV4-3 combines with J gene TRBJ2-3; 9 bases are shared with TRBD2. Germline CDR1 and CDR2: LGHNA and YSLEER. Trimming at V came to 8 bases and at J to 2 bases, leaving 2 bases not matched to a gene. The CDR3 is 13 amino acids. The CDR3 DNA sequence: TGCGCCAGCTCTAGCGGGGTCACAGATACGCAGTATTTT. Its translation is CASSSGVTDTQYF.

This chain uses TRBV5-1 with TRBJ2-3, with D tentatively TRBD1 (6 bases). The germline V gene has CDR1 SGHRS and CDR2 YFSETQ. Trimming took 3 bases from V and 2 from J, leaving 13 bases between them. There are 15 residues in the CDR3. The CDR3 reads CASSSRQALTDTQYF. The CDR3 nucleotides read TGCGCCAGCAGCTCCCGACAGGCCCTCACAGATACGCAGTATTTT. The complete variable domain, with remaining parts taken from reference TRBV5-1 and TRBJ2-3, reads KAGVTQTPRYLIKTRGQQVTLSCSPISGHRSVSWYQQTPGQGLQFLFEYFSETQRNKGNFPGRFSGRQFSNSRSEMNVSTLELGDSALYLCASSSRQALTDTQYFGPGTRLTVL.

J is TRBJ1-4 and V is TRBV9; D is perhaps TRBD1 (5 bases). Germline V lookup: CDR1 SGDLS, CDR2 YYNGEE. Trimming stripped 0 bases from V and 1 base from J, with 7 bases between. The CDR3 is 15 amino acids. The CDR3 sequence is CASSVVGGTNEKLFF. CDR3 bases: TGTGCCAGCAGCGTAGTCGGGGGAACTAATGAAAAACTGTTTTTT. Full variable domain (missing parts from reference TRBV9 and TRBJ1-4): DSGVTQTPKHLITATGQRVTLRCSPRSGDLSVYWYQQSLDQGLQFLIQYYNGEERAKGNILERFSAQQFPDLHSELNLSSLELGDSALYFCASSVVGGTNEKLFFGSGTQLSVL.

This chain joins TRBV19 and TRBJ1-1; D gene uncertain. The germline CDR1 and CDR2 sequences are LNHDA and SQIVND (reference sequence). Trimming shortened V by 4 bases and J by 0 bases, and 6 bases separated the two germline ends. This CDR3 region has 13 residues. The CDR3 loop is CASSRRVNTEAFF. In DNA form, the CDR3 reads TGTGCCAGTAGTAGGAGGGTGAACACTGAAGCTTTCTTT.

This chain joins TRBV18 and TRBJ1-1, with TRBD1 matching 10 bases. The CDR3 is 15 residues long. The trim removed 3 bases at V and 5 bases at J, leaving 6 bases unmatched. The germline gives CDR1 KGHSH, CDR2 LQKENI. The CDR3 coding sequence is TGTGCCAGCTCACCGGGGACAGGGGCGAGAACTGAAGCTTTCTTT. Translated: CASSPGTGARTEAFF.